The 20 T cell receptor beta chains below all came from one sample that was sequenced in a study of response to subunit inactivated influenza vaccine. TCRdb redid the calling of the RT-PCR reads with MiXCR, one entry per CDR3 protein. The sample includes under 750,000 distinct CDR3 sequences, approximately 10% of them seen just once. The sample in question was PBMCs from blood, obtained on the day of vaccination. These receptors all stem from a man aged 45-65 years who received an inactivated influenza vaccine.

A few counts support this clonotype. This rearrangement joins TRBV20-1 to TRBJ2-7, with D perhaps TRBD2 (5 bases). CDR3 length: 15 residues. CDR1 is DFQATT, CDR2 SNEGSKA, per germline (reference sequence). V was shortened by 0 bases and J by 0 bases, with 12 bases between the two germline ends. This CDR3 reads CSARDSAVYSYEQYF. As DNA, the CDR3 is TGCAGTGCTAGAGATTCAGCGGTTTACTCCTACGAGCAGTACTTC.

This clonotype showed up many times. The CDR3 spells CSAAGQTNNEQFF. The CDR3 DNA reads TGCAGCGCCGCCGGACAGACTAACAATGAGCAGTTCTTC. V usage is TRBV29-1 and J usage is TRBJ2-1; possibly TRBD1 for D (6 bases). The CDR3 covers 13 residues. V was trimmed by 7 bases and J by 5 bases, leaving 15 bases between them. Per germline, CDR1 SQVTM and CDR2 ANQGSEA.

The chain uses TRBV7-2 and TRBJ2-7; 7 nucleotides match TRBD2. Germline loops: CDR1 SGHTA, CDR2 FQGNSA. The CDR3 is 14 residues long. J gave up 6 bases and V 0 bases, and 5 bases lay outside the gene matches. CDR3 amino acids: CASSLAGLVGEQYF. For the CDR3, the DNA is TGTGCCAGCAGCTTAGCCGGACTAGTTGGCGAGCAGTACTTC.

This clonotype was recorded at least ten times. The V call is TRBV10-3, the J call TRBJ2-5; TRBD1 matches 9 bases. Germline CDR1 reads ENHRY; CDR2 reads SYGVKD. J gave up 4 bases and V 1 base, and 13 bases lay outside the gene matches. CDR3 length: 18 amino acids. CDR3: CAISEFSAWTGVLETQYF. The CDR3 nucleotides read TGTGCCATCAGTGAGTTTTCGGCCTGGACAGGGGTATTAGAGACCCAGTACTTC.

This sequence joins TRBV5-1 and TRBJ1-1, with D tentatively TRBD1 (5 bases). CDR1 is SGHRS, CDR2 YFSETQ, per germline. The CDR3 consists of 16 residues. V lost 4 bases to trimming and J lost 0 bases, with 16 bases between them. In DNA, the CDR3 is TGCGCCAGCAGCCTCGCTATGGGGGGAATGAACACTGAAGCTTTCTTT. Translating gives CASSLAMGGMNTEAFF.

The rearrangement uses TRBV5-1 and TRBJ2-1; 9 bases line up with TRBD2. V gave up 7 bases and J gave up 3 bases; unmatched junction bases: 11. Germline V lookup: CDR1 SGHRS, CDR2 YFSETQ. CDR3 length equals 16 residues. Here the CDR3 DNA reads TGCGCCAGCTCCCCTTCTGGTAGCGGGGGCTACAATGAGCAGTTCTTC. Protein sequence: CASSPSGSGGYNEQFF.

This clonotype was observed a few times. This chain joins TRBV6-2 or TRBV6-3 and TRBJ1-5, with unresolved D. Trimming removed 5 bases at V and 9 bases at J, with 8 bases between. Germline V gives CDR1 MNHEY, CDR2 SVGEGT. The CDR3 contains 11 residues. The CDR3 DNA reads TGTGCCAGCAGTGCCCGTGGGCCCCAGCATTTT. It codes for CASSARGPQHF.

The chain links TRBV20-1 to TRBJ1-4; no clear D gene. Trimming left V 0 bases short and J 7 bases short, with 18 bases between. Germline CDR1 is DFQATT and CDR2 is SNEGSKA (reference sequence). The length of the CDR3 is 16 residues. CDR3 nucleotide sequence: TGCAGTGCTAGAGAGGTTGGGCCTCAAAGAGGTGAAAAACTGTTTTTT. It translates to CSAREVGPQRGEKLFF.

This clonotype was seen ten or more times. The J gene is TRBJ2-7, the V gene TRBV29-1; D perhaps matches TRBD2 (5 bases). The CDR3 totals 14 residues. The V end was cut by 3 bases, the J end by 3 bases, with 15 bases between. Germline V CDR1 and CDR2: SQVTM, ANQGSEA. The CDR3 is CSVELGGARYEQYF. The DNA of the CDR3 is TGCAGCGTTGAGTTAGGAGGAGCGCGCTACGAGCAGTACTTC.

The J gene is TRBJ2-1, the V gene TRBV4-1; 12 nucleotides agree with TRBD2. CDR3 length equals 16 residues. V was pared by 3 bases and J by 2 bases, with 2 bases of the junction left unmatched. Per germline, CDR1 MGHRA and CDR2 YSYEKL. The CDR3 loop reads CASSQASGGAYNEQFF. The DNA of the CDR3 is TGCGCCAGCAGCCAGGCTAGCGGGGGGGCCTACAATGAGCAGTTCTTC.

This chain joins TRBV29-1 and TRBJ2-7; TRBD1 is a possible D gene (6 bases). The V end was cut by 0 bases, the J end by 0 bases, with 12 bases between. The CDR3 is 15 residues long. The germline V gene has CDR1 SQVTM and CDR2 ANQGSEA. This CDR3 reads CSVEDYTGYSYEQYF. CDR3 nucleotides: TGCAGCGTTGAAGACTATACAGGGTACTCCTACGAGCAGTACTTC.

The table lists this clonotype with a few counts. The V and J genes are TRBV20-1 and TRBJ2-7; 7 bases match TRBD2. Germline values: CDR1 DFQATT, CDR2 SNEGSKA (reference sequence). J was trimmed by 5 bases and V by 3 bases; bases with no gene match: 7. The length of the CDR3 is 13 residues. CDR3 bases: TGCAGTGCTAGGACTAGCTCCAAGGACGAGCAGTACTTC. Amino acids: CSARTSSKDEQYF.

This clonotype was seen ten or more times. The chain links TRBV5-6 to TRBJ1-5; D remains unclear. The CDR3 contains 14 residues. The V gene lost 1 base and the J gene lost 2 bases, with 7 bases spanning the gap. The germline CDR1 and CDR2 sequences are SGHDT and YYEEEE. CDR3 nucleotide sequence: TGTGCCAGCAGCTTGAAGGGAGGCAATCAGCCCCAGCATTTT. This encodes CASSLKGGNQPQHF.

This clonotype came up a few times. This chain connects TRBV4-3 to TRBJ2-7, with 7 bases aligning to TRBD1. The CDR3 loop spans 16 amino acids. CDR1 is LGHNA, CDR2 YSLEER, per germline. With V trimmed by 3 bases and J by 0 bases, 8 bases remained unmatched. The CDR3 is CASSQSSGTASYEQYF. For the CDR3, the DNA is TGCGCCAGCAGCCAGTCCTCCGGGACAGCCTCCTACGAGCAGTACTTC.

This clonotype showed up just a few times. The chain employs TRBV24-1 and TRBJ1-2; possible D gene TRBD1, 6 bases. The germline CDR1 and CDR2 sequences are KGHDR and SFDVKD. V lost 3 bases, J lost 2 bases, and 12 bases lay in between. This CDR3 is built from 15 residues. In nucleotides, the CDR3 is TGTGCCACCAGTGATGGAATAACAGGGAACTATGGCTACACCTTC. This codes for CATSDGITGNYGYTF.

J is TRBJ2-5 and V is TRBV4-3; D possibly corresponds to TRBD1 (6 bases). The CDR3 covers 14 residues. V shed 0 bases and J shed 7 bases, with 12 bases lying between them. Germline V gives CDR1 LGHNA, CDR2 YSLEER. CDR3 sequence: CASSQEGETGTQYF. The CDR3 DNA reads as TGCGCCAGCAGCCAAGAAGGGGAGACAGGGACCCAGTACTTC.

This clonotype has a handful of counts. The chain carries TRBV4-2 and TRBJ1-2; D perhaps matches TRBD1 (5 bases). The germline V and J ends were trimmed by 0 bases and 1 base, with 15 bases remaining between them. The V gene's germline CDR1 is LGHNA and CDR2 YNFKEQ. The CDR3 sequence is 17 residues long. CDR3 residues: CASSQDLRQHDNYGYTF. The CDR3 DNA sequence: TGTGCCAGCAGCCAAGACCTTCGACAGCACGATAACTATGGCTACACCTTC.

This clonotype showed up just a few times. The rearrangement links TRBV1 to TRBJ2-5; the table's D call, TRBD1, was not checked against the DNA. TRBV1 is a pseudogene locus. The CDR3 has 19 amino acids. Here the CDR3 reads CTSSQDRRGAGGYQETQYF. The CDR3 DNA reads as TGCACCAGCAGCCAAGACCGCAGGGGAGCGGGGGGTTACCAAGAGACCCAGTACTTC.

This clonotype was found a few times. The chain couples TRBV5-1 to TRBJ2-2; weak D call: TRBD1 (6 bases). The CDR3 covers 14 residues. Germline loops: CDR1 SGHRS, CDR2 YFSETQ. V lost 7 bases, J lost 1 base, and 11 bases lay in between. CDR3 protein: CASGKGGNTGELFF. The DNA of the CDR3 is TGCGCCAGCGGAAAAGGGGGGAACACCGGGGAGCTGTTTTTT.

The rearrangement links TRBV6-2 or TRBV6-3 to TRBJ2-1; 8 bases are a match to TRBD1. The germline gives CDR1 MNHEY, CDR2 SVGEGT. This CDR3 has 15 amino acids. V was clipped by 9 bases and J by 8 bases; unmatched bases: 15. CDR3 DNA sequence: TGTGCCAGTAGCCACTGGACAGGGATTATGGATGAGCAGTTCTTC. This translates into CASSHWTGIMDEQFF.